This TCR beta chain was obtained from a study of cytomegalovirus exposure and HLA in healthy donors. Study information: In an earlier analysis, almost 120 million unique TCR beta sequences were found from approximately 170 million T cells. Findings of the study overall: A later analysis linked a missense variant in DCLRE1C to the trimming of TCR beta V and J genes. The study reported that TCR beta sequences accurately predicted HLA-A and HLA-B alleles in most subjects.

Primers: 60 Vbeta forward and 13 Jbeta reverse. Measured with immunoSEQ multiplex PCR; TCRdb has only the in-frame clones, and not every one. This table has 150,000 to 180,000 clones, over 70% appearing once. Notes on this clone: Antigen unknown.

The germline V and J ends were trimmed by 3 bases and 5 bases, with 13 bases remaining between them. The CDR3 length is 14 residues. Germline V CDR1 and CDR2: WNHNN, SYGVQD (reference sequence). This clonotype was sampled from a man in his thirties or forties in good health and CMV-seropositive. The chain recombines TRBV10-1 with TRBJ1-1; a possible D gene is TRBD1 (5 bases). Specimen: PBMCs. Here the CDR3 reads CASSERRARTEAFF. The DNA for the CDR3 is TGCGCCAGCAGTGAACGCAGGGCGAGGACTGAAGCTTTCTTT.